The 20 T cell receptor beta chains listed next were all sequenced from one sample in a study of CD8 T cells in ankylosing spondylitis. Using its own MiXCR run on the 5' RACE reads, TCRdb lists one record per CDR3 protein. The sample has 200,000 or so distinct CDR3 sequences; roughly 13% are singletons. Sequences were obtained from blood, either unsorted or a sorted T cell fraction (not recorded which). All receptors derive from a female donor with ankylosing spondylitis or in good health (not recorded which).

This clonotype was recorded at least ten times. J is TRBJ2-7 and V is TRBV7-2, with D perhaps TRBD1 (6 bases). V was cut by 4 bases and J by 1 base, with 8 bases left in between. This CDR3 is built from 13 residues. Germline loops: CDR1 SGHTA, CDR2 FQGNSA. The CDR3 loop reads CASSSTGSYEQYF. CDR3 coding DNA: TGTGCCAGCAGCTCAACAGGGTCCTACGAGCAGTACTTC.

At least ten counts were recorded for this clonotype. The V and J genes are TRBV30 and TRBJ1-3, with unresolved D. V was trimmed by 3 bases and J by 4 bases, leaving 10 bases between them. CDR1 and CDR2 (germline): GTSNPN, SVGIG (reference sequence). The length of the CDR3 is 13 residues. CDR3 in DNA: TGTGCCTGGAGCGCGAGTGGGGGAAACACCATATATTTT. Translating gives CAWSASGGNTIYF.

This clonotype came up a few times. The chain joins TRBV11-1 to TRBJ2-1; 13 bases align to TRBD2. The CDR3 sequence is 19 residues long. The germline gives CDR1 SGHAT, CDR2 FQDESV (reference sequence). V dropped 6 bases and J dropped 5; count of bases not matched to a gene: 16. CDR3 sequence: CASRTPAGLAGVLDNEQFF. CDR3 nucleotides: TGTGCCAGCAGAACACCGGCCGGACTAGCGGGAGTTCTGGACAATGAGCAGTTCTTC.

The chain is built from TRBV7-9 and TRBJ2-1; no reliable D call. Trimming left V 6 bases short and J 4 bases short, with 7 bases between. The CDR3 covers 12 residues. The germline gives CDR1 SEHNR, CDR2 FQNEAQ (reference sequence). The CDR3 sequence is CASSQQYNEQFF. The CDR3 nucleotides are TGTGCCAGCAGTCAACAGTACAATGAGCAGTTCTTC.

This clonotype was recorded many times. This chain joins TRBV12-3 or TRBV12-4 and TRBJ2-2; TRBD2 aligns across 8 bases. The J segment lost 4 bases and the V segment lost 6 bases, leaving 7 bases of the junction unmatched. The CDR3 sequence is 15 residues long. Here the CDR3 DNA reads TGTGCCAGCAGCCCTCGGACTAGCATCACCGGGGAGCTGTTTTTT. Protein sequence: CASSPRTSITGELFF.

In this sample, this clonotype turned up a few times. The CDR3 sequence: CASSFSGLEGGKQFF. The CDR3 bases are TGTGCCAGCAGCTTCTCCGGACTCGAGGGGGGGAAGCAGTTCTTC. The genes are TRBV7-2 and TRBJ2-1; TRBD2 might be the D (7 bases). Germline V gives CDR1 SGHTA, CDR2 FQGNSA. Trimming pared 3 bases from V and 11 bases from J, leaving 20 bases between. This CDR3 is 15 amino acids long.

This clonotype was counted between two and nine times. This sequence joins TRBV7-3 and TRBJ2-3; 8 bases are shared with TRBD2. The CDR3 is 15 amino acids. CDR1 is SGHTA, CDR2 FQGTGA, per germline. J was trimmed by 5 bases and V by 7 bases; bases with no gene match: 11. CDR3 sequence (DNA): TGTGCCAGCAAATTGGTTGCGGGAGGAGGAGATACGCAGTATTTT. Amino acids: CASKLVAGGGDTQYF.

This clonotype was detected many times. This rearrangement joins TRBV10-3 to TRBJ1-3; tentatively, D is TRBD1 (5 bases). V lost 4 bases to trimming and J lost 2 bases, with 15 bases between them. The germline gives CDR1 ENHRY, CDR2 SYGVKD. This CDR3 comprises 16 residues. The DNA of the CDR3 is TGTGCCATCAGTGCCTCGAGTGACAGCACTGGAAACACCATATATTTT. Translation: CAISASSDSTGNTIYF.

A few counts support this clonotype. The V gene is TRBV5-1, the J gene TRBJ2-1; 7 positions match TRBD2. The germline V gene encodes CDR1 SGHRS and CDR2 YFSETQ. Trimming at V came to 3 bases and at J to 0 bases, leaving 3 bases not matched to a gene. The length of the CDR3 is 15 residues. CDR3 nucleotide sequence: TGCGCCAGCAGCTATAGCGGGTCCTCCTACAATGAGCAGTTCTTC. It codes for CASSYSGSSYNEQFF.

This clonotype showed up many times. V usage is TRBV12-3 or TRBV12-4 and J usage is TRBJ1-3; 11 bases fit TRBD1. Losses at the gene ends were 4 bases for V and 4 bases for J; bases not matched to a gene: 9. The CDR3 length is 17 residues. The CDR3 DNA sequence: TGTGCCAGCAGTTCTCTACCGGGACAGGGGGACGGAAACACCATATATTTT. This translates into CASSSLPGQGDGNTIYF.

This clonotype occurred many times. This chain links TRBV20-1 with TRBJ1-5; 7 nucleotides align to TRBD1. Germline lookup yields CDR1 DFQATT and CDR2 SNEGSKA (reference sequence). This CDR3 comprises 14 residues. V lost 4 bases to trimming and J lost 2 bases; unmatched junction nucleotides: 5. The CDR3 region has the DNA TGCAGTGCTACTCCCGGGACAGGCAATCAGCCCCAGCATTTT. Translated, it gives CSATPGTGNQPQHF.

The chain couples TRBV4-3 to TRBJ2-2, with D unresolved. CDR1 and CDR2 (germline): LGHNA, YSLEER. This CDR3 comprises 13 residues. V lost 4 bases and J lost 7, with 10 bases in between. The CDR3 loop reads CASSPRALGELFF. In nucleotides, the CDR3 is TGCGCCAGCAGCCCAAGAGCCCTCGGGGAGCTGTTTTTT.

Notes on this clonotype: This could be a read error, since a much larger clone is one nucleotide away. V usage is TRBV24-1 and J usage is TRBJ1-2; D unclear. CDR3 length: 11 amino acids. The V gene's germline CDR1 is KGHDR and CDR2 SFDVKD. The CDR3 coding sequence is TGTGCCACCAGTGATCTCGGTGGCCACACCTTC. Translation: CATSDLGGHTF.

This clonotype was detected ten times or more. The V call is TRBV7-2, the J call TRBJ2-7, with 9 bases aligning to TRBD2. Germline V gives CDR1 SGHTA, CDR2 FQGNSA. The CDR3 length is 15 residues. The ends lost 2 bases at V and 1 base at J; junction bases unmatched: 3. In DNA, the CDR3 is TGTGCCAGCAGCTTAAGTGGACTAGCGTCCTACGAGCAGTACTTC. As protein: CASSLSGLASYEQYF.

As DNA, the CDR3 is TGTGCCAGCAGTTACTCGACCCCCGGGGCTGCAGATACGCAGTATTTT. This encodes CASSYSTPGAADTQYF. The V gene is TRBV6-2 or TRBV6-3, the J gene TRBJ2-3, with D tentatively TRBD1 or TRBD2 (5 bases each). This CDR3 has 16 amino acids. The V end was cut by 0 bases, the J end by 4 bases, with 14 bases between. CDR1 is MNHEY and CDR2 is SVGEGT in the germline V gene.

This clonotype was detected many times. The V and J genes are TRBV7-9 and TRBJ1-2, with no clear D. This CDR3 has 14 residues. V dropped 1 base and J dropped 6 bases, with 12 bases sitting between them. CDR1 and CDR2 (germline): SEHNR, FQNEAQ (reference sequence). CDR3 region: CASSLVGRTDGYTF. The CDR3 region has the DNA TGTGCCAGCAGCTTAGTGGGAAGGACCGATGGCTACACCTTC. Based on the CDR3 plus reference TRBV7-9 and TRBJ1-2, the full variable domain is DTGVSQNPRHKITKRGQNVTFRCDPISEHNRLYWYRQTLGQGPEFLTYFQNEAQLEKSRLLSDRFSAERPKGSFSTLEIQRTEQGDSAMYLCASSLVGRTDGYTFGSGTRLTVV.

The chain links TRBV5-1 to TRBJ1-6; 11 bases line up with TRBD1. The germline V gene encodes CDR1 SGHRS and CDR2 YFSETQ. The J segment lost 8 bases and the V segment lost 4 bases, leaving 5 bases of the junction unmatched. This CDR3 has 15 residues. Written as DNA, the CDR3 is TGCGCCAGCAGCAGGACAGGGGGCAGAGATTCACCCCTCCACTTT. Amino acid sequence: CASSRTGGRDSPLHF.

This clonotype was observed a few times. This chain links TRBV28 with TRBJ2-7; 9 nucleotides agree with TRBD1. After removal of 5 bases from V and 6 bases from J, the junction contained 14 bases not matched to a gene. The germline gives CDR1 MDHEN, CDR2 SYDVKM. The CDR3 spans 16 residues. CDR3 loop: CASSTPGTGILGEQYF. The CDR3 DNA is TGTGCCAGCAGTACGCCCGGGACAGGGATCCTTGGCGAGCAGTACTTC.

This clonotype was recorded at least ten times. The gene calls are TRBV7-6 and TRBJ1-4, with D tentatively TRBD1 (6 bases). CDR3 length equals 14 residues. Germline CDR1 SGHVS, CDR2 FNYEAQ. The germline V and J ends were trimmed by 7 bases and 8 bases, with 17 bases remaining between them. The CDR3: CASTVGQGHEKLFF. DNA of the CDR3: TGTGCCAGCACCGTAGGGCAGGGGCACGAAAAACTGTTTTTT.

This clonotype occurred a few times. The rearrangement links TRBV5-1 to TRBJ2-2, with 14 bases lining up with TRBD2. CDR1 and CDR2 (germline): SGHRS, YFSETQ. The CDR3 runs to 17 residues. V lost 4 bases to trimming and J lost 7 bases; unmatched junction nucleotides: 9. CDR3 region: CASSRGLAGGTDGELFF. DNA for the CDR3: TGCGCCAGCAGCCGCGGACTAGCGGGAGGAACTGACGGGGAGCTGTTTTTT. The complete variable domain, with remaining parts taken from reference TRBV5-1 and TRBJ2-2, reads KAGVTQTPRYLIKTRGQQVTLSCSPISGHRSVSWYQQTPGQGLQFLFEYFSETQRNKGNFPGRFSGRQFSNSRSEMNVSTLELGDSALYLCASSRGLAGGTDGELFFGEGSRLTVL.